This T cell receptor (beta chain) was captured by sequencing in a study of blood T cell repertoires in COVID-19. The authors' processing: Quantification of nucleated cells was approximated via reference gene primer amplification. Measured with immunoSEQ multiplex PCR; TCRdb has only the in-frame clones, and not every one. Clone size and the V and J calls come from that table; the DNA yielded D and trimming. Of some 93,000 clones listed, 85% to 90% were seen once; the top ten hold 3.5% to 4.5%. The germline CDR1 and CDR2 sequences are LGHDT and YNNKEL (reference sequence). CDR3 size: 19 residues. V lost 1 base, J lost 0 bases, and 19 bases lay in between.

This chain links TRBV3-1 (or the pseudogene TRBV3-2) with TRBJ2-1; D remains ambiguous. Sequenced sample: peripheral blood. The origin of this receptor is a man in his fifties or sixties with acute or convalescent COVID-19. The DNA for the CDR3 is TGTGCCAGCAGCCAAGGGTGTTTGGCGGTCCCGAGCTCCTACAATGAGCAGTTCTTC. It is translated as CASSQGCLAVPSSYNEQFF.